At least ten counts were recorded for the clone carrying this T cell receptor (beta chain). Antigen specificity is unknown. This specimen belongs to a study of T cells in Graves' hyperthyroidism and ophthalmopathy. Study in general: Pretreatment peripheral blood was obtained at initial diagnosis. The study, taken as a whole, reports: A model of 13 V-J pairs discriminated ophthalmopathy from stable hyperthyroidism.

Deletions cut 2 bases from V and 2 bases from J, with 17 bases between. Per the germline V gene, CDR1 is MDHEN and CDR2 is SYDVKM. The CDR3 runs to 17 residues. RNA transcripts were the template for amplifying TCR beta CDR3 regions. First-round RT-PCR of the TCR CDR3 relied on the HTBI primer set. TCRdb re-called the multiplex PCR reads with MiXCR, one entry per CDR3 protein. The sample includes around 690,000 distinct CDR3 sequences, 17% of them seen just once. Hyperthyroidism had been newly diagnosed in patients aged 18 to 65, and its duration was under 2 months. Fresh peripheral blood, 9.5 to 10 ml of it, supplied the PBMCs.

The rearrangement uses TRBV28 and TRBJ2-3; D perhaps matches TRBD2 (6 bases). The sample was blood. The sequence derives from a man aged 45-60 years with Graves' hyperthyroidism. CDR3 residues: CASSLPGGLLLTDTQYF. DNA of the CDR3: TGTGCCAGCAGTTTACCTGGGGGACTCCTACTCACAGATACGCAGTATTTT.